Listed below are T cell receptor beta chains from one sample, sequenced in a study of blood T cell repertoires in COVID-19. TCRdb keeps only in-frame clones here, not all; method: immunoSEQ multiplex PCR. The sample holds roughly 200,000 clones; roughly 89% are singletons and the top ten take roughly 3.2%. The sequencing input was PBMCs or T cells enriched from blood (not recorded which). Source of these receptors: a woman between 25 and 40 years old who had been exposed to COVID-19. The CDR3 runs from the conserved cysteine through the conserved F or W. The order of the fields is V gene, CDR3 protein.

>TRBV4-3
CATIEGEEKLFF
>TRBV5-6
CASSPSGGTGAYEQYF
>TRBV2
CASSESEGNQPQHF
>TRBV7-2
CASSYIGRGYEQYF
>TRBV7-3
CASSPEYGNPGEQYF
>TRBV25-1
CASSELEGTNTEAFF
>TRBV9
CASSVSESDSPLHF
>TRBV28
CASSLTGWGTEAFF
>TRBV27
CASSPDQENYGYTF
>TRBV7-9
CASIPDRGPNTGELFF
>TRBV30
CAWSVMGGETQYF
>TRBV9
CASSAGDGSYNEQFF
>TRBV10-1
CATSTGAYNEQFF
>TRBV10-3
CAIRDRDYEQYF
>TRBV27
CATQADLSTDTQYF
>TRBV10-3
CAISYLQGSEQYF
>TRBV4-3
CASSQDAHGYTF
>TRBV30
CAWSHRDNYGYTF
>TRBV9
CASSVAGATGPQHF
>TRBV4-2
CASSQGTGTDSYEQYF
>TRBV7-9
CASSLVGGSYNSPLHF
>TRBV9
CASSGHTEGNTIYF
>TRBV6-5
CASSYTRSGSGERFF
>TRBV5-5
CASSPEAGRGADTQYF
>TRBV11-2
CASSLSDSNEQFF
>TRBV9
CASSPRRIPTGLVGYTF
>TRBV11-2
CASRGGTGSKSNYGYTF
>TRBV7-2
CASSPDHGSWGLNEQFF
>TRBV7-6
CASSRTATNEKLFF
>TRBV9
CASSVGEGAAYNEQFF
>TRBV4-3
CASSLSGSYEQYF
>TRBV7-9
CASSLDTGYPYEQYF
>TRBV7-2
CASSQQGVSYGYTF
>TRBV6-2/TRBV6-3
CASSPTANNQPQHF
>TRBV3-1/TRBV3-2
CASSHGGAGTGELFF
>TRBV5-4
CASSHNRGEKLFF
>TRBV5-1
CASSLVVREAGGFLGNIQYF
>TRBV10-3
CAITVSSGNTIYF
>TRBV5-4
CASSARAGNLETQYF
>TRBV2
CASSLAGGSYNEQFF
>TRBV4-1
CASSQDPAGGNFVNTEAFF
>TRBV6-5
CASSPGDGYTF
>TRBV29-1
CSVEFGRGDQPQHF
>TRBV11-2
CASSFSQGADGYTF
>TRBV10-3
CAIRDITGISGNTIYF
>TRBV4-1
CASSQAPADRSDEQFF
>TRBV5-1
CASSWGGDSNQPQHF
>TRBV18
CASSLGSDGNSPLHF
>TRBV27
CASSLGQLISPLHF
>TRBV3-1/TRBV3-2
CASSSRDLGGPSDEQFF
>TRBV2
CASGRTGHEQFF
>TRBV2
CASRVQGANTGELFF